This T cell receptor (beta chain) was sequenced in a study of T cell repertoires in cytomegalovirus infection. Study as a whole: HLA-B-restricted CMV epitopes that are well studied, plus recently identified HLA-C-restricted ones, were used by the study. From public TCR beta signatures came an indication of both CMV infection and matching HLA type. General observations from the study: Across the ex vivo response, the dominant clonotypes were HLA-C-restricted CMV-specific TCR beta clonotypes. Of the TCR beta families, the public ones yielded a cumulative frequency that identified carriers of CMV plus the relevant HLA.

This clonotype was counted at least ten times. Its target is unknown. This CDR3 region has 13 residues. Per germline, CDR1 LNHDA and CDR2 SQIVND (reference sequence). V lost 5 bases, J lost 4 bases, and 11 bases lay in between. Using its own MiXCR run on the reads, TCRdb lists one record per CDR3 protein. The sample yields 700,000 to 950,000 distinct CDR3 sequences, 30% to 35% seen once. This clonotype originated in a human donor in good health (CMV status not recorded). Some clones in this sample may be carry-over from other donors' samples. This sequence joins TRBV19 and TRBJ1-1; tentative D call: TRBD1 (5 bases). Here the sequenced sample was cultured CD8+ T cells from PBMCs, taken from culture after CMV antigen stimulation. The CDR3: CASSPGAVTEAFF. Here the CDR3 DNA reads TGTGCCAGTAGTCCCGGGGCCGTCACTGAAGCTTTCTTT.